This paragraph reports one T cell receptor (beta chain). Its antigen is unidentified. These data originate in a study of CD8 T cells in ankylosing spondylitis. Overall study results and limits: The authors found the disease-linked clones to be CD8+ and relatively rare in peripheral blood. Certain motif variants had earlier been reported in reactive arthritis synovial fluid and blood.

TCRdb used MiXCR to reprocess the 5' RACE reads, holding one entry per CDR3 protein. This table has under 400,000 distinct CDR3 sequences, more than 9% appearing once. Trimming took 6 bases from V and 2 from J, leaving 14 bases between them. The germline V gene has CDR1 LNHDA and CDR2 SQIVND (reference sequence). The CDR3 is made up of 15 amino acids. The receptor was derived from a female donor with ankylosing spondylitis or in good health (not recorded which). The chain links TRBV19 to TRBJ1-5; D remains ambiguous. Sequencing was done on a sample of blood, either unsorted or a sorted T cell fraction (not recorded which). The CDR3 DNA is TGTGCCAGTAGCCTCAGTAGATTCGGCAATCAGCCCCAGCATTTT. The encoded protein is CASSLSRFGNQPQHF.